This is a list of T cell receptor beta chains from one sample in a study of a mutant IDH1 vaccine in newly diagnosed glioma. Sequenced by immunoSEQ multiplex PCR; TCRdb stores in-frame clones only, minus some. This sample has about 92,000 clones, with approximately 83% found just once. Sequences were derived from PBMCs, sampled from a glioma patient treated with radiotherapy, temozolomide or both. These receptors were collected from a woman aged 45-65 years with glioma. Both conserved end residues are part of each CDR3. A D gene is named only where the DNA matches it firmly. Clone size is shown for a subset of rows, as once, few, many or a class of expanded clone.

d_call	v_call	j_call	clone_size	cdr3_aa	cdr3_nt
.	TRBV7-9	TRBJ2-7	.	CASSLGQGASEQYF	TGTGCCAGCAGCCTAGGACAAGGGGCTTCCGAGCAGTACTTC
.	TRBV7-2	TRBJ2-2	.	CASSPENTGELFF	TGTGCCAGCAGCCCGGAGAACACCGGGGAGCTGTTTTTT
TRBD1	TRBV5-1	TRBJ2-1	once	CASSFDRANNEQFF	TGCGCCAGCAGCTTCGACAGGGCCAACAATGAGCAGTTCTTC
.	TRBV19	TRBJ1-1	.	CASRGAGEAFF	TGTGCCAGTAGGGGGGCCGGTGAAGCTTTCTTT
TRBD1	TRBV7-8	TRBJ1-2	.	CASSPRGGGYTF	TGTGCCAGCAGCCCCCGAGGGGGCGGCTACACCTTC
.	TRBV7-2	TRBJ1-2	.	CASSLGGTRYGYTF	TGTGCCAGCAGCTTAGGTGGGACTCGCTATGGCTACACCTTC
.	TRBV19	TRBJ2-2	once	CASSTGHTGELFF	TGTGCCAGTAGTACCGGGCACACCGGGGAGCTGTTTTTT
.	TRBV19	TRBJ1-6	.	CASSRGSSPLHF	TGTGCCAGTAGTCGGGGGAGTTCACCCCTCCACTTT
.	TRBV11-2	TRBJ1-3	.	CASSLMGTGNTIYF	TGTGCCAGCAGCTTAATGGGAACTGGAAACACCATATATTTT
.	TRBV5-4	TRBJ2-3	.	CASSDETGNTQYF	TGTGCCAGCAGCGATGAGACCGGGAATACGCAGTATTTT
TRBD1	TRBV19	TRBJ2-6	.	CASHPNPGQDSGANVLTF	TGTGCCAGTCATCCCAATCCGGGACAGGACTCTGGGGCCAACGTCCTGACTTTC
TRBD1	TRBV7-9	TRBJ2-5	.	CASRWDSQETQYF	TGTGCCAGCAGATGGGACAGCCAAGAGACCCAGTACTTC
.	TRBV18	TRBJ1-2	.	CASSTPGNYGYTF	TGTGCCAGCTCAACCCCAGGGAACTATGGCTACACCTTC
.	TRBV7-9	TRBJ2-2	.	CASSLRTGNSGELFF	TGTGCCAGCAGCTTACGAACAGGGAACAGCGGGGAGCTGTTTTTT
TRBD1	TRBV29-1	TRBJ2-7	.	CSTGQGSSYEQYF	TGCAGTACTGGACAGGGAAGCTCCTACGAGCAGTACTTC
.	TRBV4-2	TRBJ1-1	.	CASSQEGRGPLNTEAFF	TGTGCCAGCAGCCAAGAGGGGAGGGGCCCTTTGAACACTGAAGCTTTCTTT
.	TRBV28	TRBJ2-7	.	CASSFSPAQREQYF	TGTGCCAGCAGTTTCAGTCCGGCCCAGCGGGAGCAGTACTTC
.	TRBV5-4	TRBJ2-3	.	CASSPLEIYTDTQYF	TGTGCCAGCAGCCCCCTAGAGATTTACACAGATACGCAGTATTTT
TRBD1	TRBV7-2	TRBJ1-1	.	CASSSWTGDEAFF	TGTGCCAGCAGCTCCTGGACAGGGGATGAAGCTTTCTTT
.	TRBV6-1	TRBJ1-2	.	CASSSQGTDGYTF	TGTGCCAGCAGTTCCCAGGGGACCGATGGCTACACCTTC
.	TRBV30	TRBJ1-1	.	CAWRWGTEAFF	TGTGCCTGGAGATGGGGGACTGAAGCTTTCTTT
.	TRBV4-1	TRBJ1-1	.	CASSQEVYILSSTEAFF	TGCGCCAGCAGCCAAGAGGTATACATCCTTTCTTCCACTGAAGCTTTCTTT
.	TRBV30	TRBJ1-5	.	CAWSSAGVSNQPQHF	TGTGCCTGGAGTTCAGCAGGAGTTAGCAATCAGCCCCAGCATTTT
TRBD1	TRBV4-3	TRBJ1-1	.	CASSPGQPFGTEAFF	TGCGCCAGCAGCCCGGGACAGCCCTTTGGCACTGAAGCTTTCTTT
.	TRBV7-2	TRBJ1-1	.	CASSQTGLNTEAFF	TGTGCCAGCAGCCAAACAGGGTTGAACACTGAAGCTTTCTTT
.	TRBV5-1	TRBJ1-1	.	CASSLERGGAGTYTEAFF	TGCGCCAGCAGCTTGGAGAGGGGGGGCGCCGGTACTTACACTGAAGCTTTCTTT
.	TRBV7-9	TRBJ2-4	.	CASSAFSVRDLAKNIQYF	TGTGCCAGCAGCGCCTTCTCCGTCAGAGACCTAGCCAAAAACATTCAGTACTTC
.	TRBV7-6	TRBJ1-1	few	CASSLSLNTEAFF	TGTGCCAGCAGCTTATCTCTGAACACTGAAGCTTTCTTT
.	TRBV5-1	TRBJ1-2	.	CASSLNFGPRYGYTF	TGCGCCAGCAGCTTGAACTTCGGGCCAAGATATGGCTACACCTTC
.	TRBV18	TRBJ1-3	.	CASSPPSWTSGNTIYF	TGTGCCAGCTCACCACCGTCGTGGACCTCTGGAAACACCATATATTTT
TRBD1	TRBV6-1	TRBJ2-2	.	CASRLDRVSTGELFF	TGTGCCAGCAGGCTGGACAGGGTGTCTACCGGGGAGCTGTTTTTT
TRBD1	TRBV2	TRBJ1-1	.	CASSGYRGHTEAFF	TGTGCCAGCAGTGGGTACAGGGGCCATACTGAAGCTTTCTTT
TRBD1	TRBV29-1	TRBJ1-1	.	CSVRDRGRDTEAFF	TGCAGCGTCCGGGACAGGGGGCGCGACACTGAAGCTTTCTTT
.	TRBV28	TRBJ1-1	.	CASSFGRQNTEAFF	TGTGCCAGCAGTTTTGGCAGACAGAACACTGAAGCTTTCTTT
.	TRBV14	TRBJ1-2	.	CASSRENYGYTF	TGTGCCAGCAGCCGGGAGAACTATGGCTACACCTTC
.	TRBV27	TRBJ2-4	.	CASSSSVWGEGSKNIQYF	TGTGCCAGCAGTAGTTCCGTGTGGGGTGAGGGTTCCAAAAACATTCAGTACTTC
.	TRBV6-5	TRBJ2-2	.	CASSYSLYNTGELFF	TGTGCCAGCAGTTACTCGCTTTACAACACCGGGGAGCTGTTTTTT
.	TRBV6-1	TRBJ1-1	.	CASSETQGTEAFF	TGTGCCAGCAGTGAAACCCAGGGCACTGAAGCTTTCTTT
.	TRBV9	TRBJ2-2	few	CASSVEATGELFF	TGTGCCAGCAGCGTAGAAGCCACCGGGGAGCTGTTTTTT
.	TRBV5-1	TRBJ2-6	.	CASSSDETRRSGANVLTF	TGCGCCAGCAGCTCGGACGAGACGAGGAGGTCTGGGGCCAACGTCCTGACTTTC